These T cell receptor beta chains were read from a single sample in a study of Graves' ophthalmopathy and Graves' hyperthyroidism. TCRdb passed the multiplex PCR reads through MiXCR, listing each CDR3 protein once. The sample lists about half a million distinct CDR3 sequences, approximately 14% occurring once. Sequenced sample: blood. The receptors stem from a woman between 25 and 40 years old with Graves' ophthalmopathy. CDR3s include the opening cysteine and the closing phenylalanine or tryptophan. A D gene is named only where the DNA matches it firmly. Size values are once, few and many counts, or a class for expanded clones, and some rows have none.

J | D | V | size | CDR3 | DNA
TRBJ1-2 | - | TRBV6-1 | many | CASSEYRSGQIYGYTF | TGTGCCAGCAGTGAATATAGGTCCGGGCAAATCTATGGCTACACCTTC
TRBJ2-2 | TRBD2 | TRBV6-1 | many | CASRGTSGRAELFF | TGTGCCAGCAGAGGGACTAGCGGGAGGGCGGAGCTGTTTTTT
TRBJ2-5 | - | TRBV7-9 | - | CASSLAVRQETQYF | TGTGCCAGCAGCTTAGCTGTCAGGCAAGAGACCCAGTACTTC
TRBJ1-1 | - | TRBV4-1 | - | CASSHLYDRKWNAEAFF | TGCGCCAGCAGCCATTTGTACGACAGGAAATGGAACGCTGAAGCTTTCTTT
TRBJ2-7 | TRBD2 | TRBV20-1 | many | CSASGGGHEQYF | TGCAGTGCTAGCGGGGGGGGCCACGAGCAGTACTTC
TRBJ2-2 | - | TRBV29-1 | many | CSVGGGELFF | TGCAGCGTTGGGGGCGGGGAGCTGTTTTTT
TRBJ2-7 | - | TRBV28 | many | CASSPGAVGYEQYF | TGTGCCAGCAGTCCAGGGGCCGTTGGTTACGAGCAGTACTTC
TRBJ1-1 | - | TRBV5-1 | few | CASSLVARRDTEAFF | TGCGCCAGCAGCTTGGTTGCAAGGAGGGACACTGAAGCTTTCTTT
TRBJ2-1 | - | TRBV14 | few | CASSQVLRSSYNEKFF | TGTGCCAGCAGCCAAGTCCTACGAAGCTCCTACAATGAGAAGTTCTTC
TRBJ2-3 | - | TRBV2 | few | CASGPDTQYF | TGTGCCAGCGGACCTGATACGCAGTATTTT
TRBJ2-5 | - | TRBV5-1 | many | CASSRDAYQETQYF | TGCGCCAGCAGTAGGGACGCGTACCAAGAGACCCAGTACTTC
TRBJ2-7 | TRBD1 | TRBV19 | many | CASMSGQGYEQYF | TGTGCCAGTATGTCGGGACAGGGGTACGAGCAGTACTTC
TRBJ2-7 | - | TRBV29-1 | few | CSVEDWQGNEQYF | TGCAGCGTTGAAGACTGGCAGGGGAACGAGCAGTACTTC
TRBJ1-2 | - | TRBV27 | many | CASSLLGQRDGYTF | TGTGCCAGCAGTTTATTGGGTCAGCGGGATGGCTACACCTTC
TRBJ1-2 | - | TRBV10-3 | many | CAISVTSGYGYTF | TGTGCCATCAGCGTCACCTCAGGGTACGGCTACACCTTC
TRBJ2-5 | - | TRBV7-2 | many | CASSLGQGRPKYQETQYF | TGTGCCAGCAGCTTAGGGCAGGGACGCCCGAAATACCAAGAGACCCAGTACTTC
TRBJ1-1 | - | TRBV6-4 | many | CASSDSGDGTEAFF | TGTGCCAGCAGTGACTCAGGGGATGGGACTGAAGCTTTCTTT
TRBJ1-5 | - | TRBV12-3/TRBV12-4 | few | CASSLRYQPQHF | TGTGCCAGCAGTTTACGGTATCAGCCCCAGCATTTT
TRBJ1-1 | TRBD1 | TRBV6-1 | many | CASSEGLRDREAFF | TGTGCCAGCAGTGAAGGGTTAAGGGACAGGGAAGCTTTCTTT
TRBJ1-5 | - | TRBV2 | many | CASSIYREGQPQHF | TGTGCCAGCAGCATCTACAGGGAAGGCCAGCCCCAGCATTTT
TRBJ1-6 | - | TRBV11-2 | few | CASSWIRGPLNSPLHF | TGTGCCAGCAGCTGGATCAGGGGCCCGCTTAATTCACCCCTCCACTTT
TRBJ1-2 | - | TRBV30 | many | CALDIESAGGSYGYTF | TGTGCCCTGGATATAGAATCGGCAGGAGGGAGCTATGGCTACACCTTC
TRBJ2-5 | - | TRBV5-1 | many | CASSLVFWDIETQYF | TGCGCCAGCAGCTTGGTATTTTGGGACATTGAGACCCAGTACTTC
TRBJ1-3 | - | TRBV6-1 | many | CASSDWQTGNTIYF | TGTGCCAGCAGTGATTGGCAGACTGGAAACACCATATATTTT
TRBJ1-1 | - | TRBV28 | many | CASRPGVRTEAFF | TGTGCCAGCAGACCAGGGGTTCGCACTGAAGCTTTCTTT
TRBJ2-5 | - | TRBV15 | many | CATSRQTGTPVQETQYF | TGTGCCACCAGCAGGCAAACCGGGACACCCGTCCAAGAGACCCAGTACTTC
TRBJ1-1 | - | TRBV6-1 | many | CASRTPDRNEAFF | TGTGCCAGCCGGACCCCGGACAGAAACGAAGCTTTCTTT
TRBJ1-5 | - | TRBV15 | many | CATSRVGGIQPQHF | TGTGCCACCAGCAGAGTTGGGGGGATCCAGCCCCAGCATTTT
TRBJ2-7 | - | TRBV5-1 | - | CASSLESSGTYEQYF | TGCGCCAGCAGCTTGGAAAGCTCGGGTACCTACGAGCAGTACTTC
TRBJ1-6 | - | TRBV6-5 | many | CASSPVGGTSYNSPLHF | TGTGCCAGCAGCCCGGTGGGGGGTACCTCCTATAATTCACCCCTCCACTTT
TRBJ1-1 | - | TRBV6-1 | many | CASSEDRVLNTEAFF | TGTGCCAGCAGTGAAGACAGGGTATTGAACACTGAAGCTTTCTTT
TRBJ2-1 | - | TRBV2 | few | CASSYWTFPYNEQFF | TGTGCCAGCAGTTACTGGACCTTCCCCTACAATGAGCAGTTCTTC
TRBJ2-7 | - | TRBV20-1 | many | CSASRAPSSSYEQYF | TGCAGTGCTAGTAGGGCCCCCTCGAGCTCCTACGAGCAGTACTTC
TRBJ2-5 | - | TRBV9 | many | CASSVDGQPQETQYF | TGTGCCAGCAGCGTAGATGGACAGCCACAAGAGACCCAGTACTTC
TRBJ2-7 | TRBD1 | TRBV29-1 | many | CSARDRGLYEQYF | TGCAGCGCTAGGGACAGGGGGCTCTACGAGCAGTACTTC
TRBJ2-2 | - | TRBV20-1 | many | CSAFGLTNTGELFF | TGCAGTGCATTCGGACTAACTAACACCGGGGAGCTGTTTTTT
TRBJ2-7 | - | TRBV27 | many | CASSFKGAHSYEQYF | TGTGCCAGCTCCTTCAAGGGTGCCCACTCCTACGAGCAGTACTTC
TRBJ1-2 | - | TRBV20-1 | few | CSPTGPGGYTF | TGCAGCCCCACAGGGCCGGGGGGCTACACCTTC
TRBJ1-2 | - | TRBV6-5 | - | CASSYTFSEGPYGFTF | TGTGCCAGCAGTTATACTTTCTCCGAAGGGCCTTATGGCTTCACCTTC
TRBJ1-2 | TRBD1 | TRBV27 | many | CASSRRLGQFYGYTF | TGTGCCAGCAGTCGCCGACTGGGACAGTTCTATGGCTACACCTTC
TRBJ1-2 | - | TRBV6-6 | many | CASSSGHGIDHGYTF | TGTGCCAGCAGTTCAGGCCATGGGATTGACCATGGCTACACCTTC
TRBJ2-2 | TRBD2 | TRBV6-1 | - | CASTLSGGANTGELFF | TGTGCCAGCACCCTTAGCGGGGGGGCGAACACCGGGGAGCTGTTTTTT